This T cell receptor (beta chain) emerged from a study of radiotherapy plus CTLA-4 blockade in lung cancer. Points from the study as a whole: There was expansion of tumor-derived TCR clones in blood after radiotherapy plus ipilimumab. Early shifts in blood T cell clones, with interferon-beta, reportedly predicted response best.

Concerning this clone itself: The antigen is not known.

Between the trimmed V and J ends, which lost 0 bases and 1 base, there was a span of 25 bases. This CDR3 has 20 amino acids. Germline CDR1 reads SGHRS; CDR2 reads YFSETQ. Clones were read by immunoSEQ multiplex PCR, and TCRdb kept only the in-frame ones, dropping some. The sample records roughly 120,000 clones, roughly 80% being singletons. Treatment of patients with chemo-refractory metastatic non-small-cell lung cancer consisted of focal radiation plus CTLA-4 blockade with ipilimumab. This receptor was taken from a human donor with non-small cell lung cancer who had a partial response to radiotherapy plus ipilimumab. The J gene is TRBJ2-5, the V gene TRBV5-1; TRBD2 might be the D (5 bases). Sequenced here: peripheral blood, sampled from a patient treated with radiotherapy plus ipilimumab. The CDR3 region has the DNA TGCGCCAGCAGCTTGGTAAGGGTCCGAGGGCACCCGCGGACCCAAGAGACCCAGTACTTC. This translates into CASSLVRVRGHPRTQETQYF.